A single sample gave rise to the 3 T cell receptor beta chains below, sequenced in a study of human T cells and chemical hapten exposure (dated by TCRdb to about 2021). The library was prepared using RACE. The run used a NextSeq 500. Using fastp trimming at Q25 and MiXCR clonotype assembly, TCRdb reanalyzed the public sequencing data and kept in-frame beta chains. One record per CDR3 amino acid sequence lists the most common genes and DNA. The sample has about 180,000 distinct CDR3 sequences on record, 30% of them singletons. The ten largest clones take up 2.9% of the sample. This specimen's time point label, interpreted: pre-sensitization, week 0. What this sample's treatment or condition label stands for: therapeutic diphenylcyclopropenone sensitization with weekly scalp DPC. The sequenced sample was whole blood, obtained in connection with sensitization to the hapten diphenylcyclopropenone (DPC). These receptors all come from a woman in her twenties or thirties with alopecia areata. Some clones in this sample may be carry-over from other donors' samples.

At least ten counts were recorded for this clonotype. The chain recombines TRBV4-3 with TRBJ2-3; no firm D call. The length of the CDR3 is 13 residues. Trimming took off 3 bases at V and 6 bases at J, with 10 bases between the two ends. CDR1 LGHNA and CDR2 YSLEER come from the germline V gene. This CDR3 reads CASSQGSGDTQYF. CDR3 sequence (DNA): TGCGCCAGCAGCCAGGGCTCCGGGGATACGCAGTATTTT.

The rearrangement links TRBV28 to TRBJ1-2; 8 bases fit TRBD1. The germline V gene has CDR1 MDHEN and CDR2 SYDVKM. This CDR3 spans 14 amino acids. V shed 4 bases, J shed 7 bases, and the junction held 8 bases outside the gene matches. Here the CDR3 DNA reads TGTGCCAGCAGTTACAAAGCAGGGGGCACTGGCTACACCTTC. This translates into CASSYKAGGTGYTF.

The table lists this clonotype with a few counts. The V and J genes are TRBV7-2 and TRBJ2-1, with D perhaps TRBD1 (5 bases). Germline loops: CDR1 SGHTA, CDR2 FQGNSA. V lost 3 bases and J 5 bases, leaving 11 bases between the germline ends. The CDR3 has 14 amino acids. The CDR3 region has the DNA TGTGCCAGCAGCTTGGGGCAGAGCAACAATGAGCAGTTCTTC. It encodes CASSLGQSNNEQFF. Together with reference TRBV7-2 and TRBJ2-1, the CDR3 gives the full variable domain: GAGVSQSPSNKVTEKGKDVELRCDPISGHTALYWYRQSLGQGLEFLIYFQGNSAPDKSGLPSDRFSAERTGGSVSTLTIQRTQQEDSAVYLCASSLGQSNNEQFFGPGTRLTVL.